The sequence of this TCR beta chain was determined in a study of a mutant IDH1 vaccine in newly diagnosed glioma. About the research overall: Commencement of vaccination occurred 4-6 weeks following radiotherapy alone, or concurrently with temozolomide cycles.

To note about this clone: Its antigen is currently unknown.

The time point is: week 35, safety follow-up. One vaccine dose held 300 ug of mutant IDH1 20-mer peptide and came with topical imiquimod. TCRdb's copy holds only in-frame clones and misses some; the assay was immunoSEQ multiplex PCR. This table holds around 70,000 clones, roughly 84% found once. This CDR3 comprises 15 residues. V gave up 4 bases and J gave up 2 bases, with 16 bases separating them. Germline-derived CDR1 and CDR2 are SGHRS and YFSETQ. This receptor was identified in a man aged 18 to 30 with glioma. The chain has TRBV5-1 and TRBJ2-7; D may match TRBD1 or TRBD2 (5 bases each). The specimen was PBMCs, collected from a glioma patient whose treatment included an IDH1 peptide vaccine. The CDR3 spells CASSLTGTVTYEQYF. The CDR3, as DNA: TGCGCCAGCAGCCTCACCGGGACGGTGACCTACGAGCAGTACTTC.